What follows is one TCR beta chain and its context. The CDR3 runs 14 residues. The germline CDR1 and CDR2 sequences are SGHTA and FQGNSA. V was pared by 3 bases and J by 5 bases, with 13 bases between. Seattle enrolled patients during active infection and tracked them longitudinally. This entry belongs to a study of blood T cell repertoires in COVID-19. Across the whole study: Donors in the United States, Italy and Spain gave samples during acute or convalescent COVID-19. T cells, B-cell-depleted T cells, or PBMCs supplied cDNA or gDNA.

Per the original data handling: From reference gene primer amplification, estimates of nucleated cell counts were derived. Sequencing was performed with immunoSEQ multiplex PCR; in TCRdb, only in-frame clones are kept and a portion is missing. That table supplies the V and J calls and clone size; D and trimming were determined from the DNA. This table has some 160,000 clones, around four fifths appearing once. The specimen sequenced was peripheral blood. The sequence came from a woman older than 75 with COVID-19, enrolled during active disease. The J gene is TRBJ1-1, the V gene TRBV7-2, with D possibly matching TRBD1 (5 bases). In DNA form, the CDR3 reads TGTGCCAGCAGCTTCCAAGGGGTCGGAACTGAAGCTTTCTTT. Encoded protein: CASSFQGVGTEAFF.